This T cell receptor (beta chain) was recovered during a study of early T cells in non-severe SARS-CoV-2 infection. Overall study context: Chains from this unsorted whole-blood bulk RNA could not be paired. Notes on the study in general: Matching with VDJdb favored anti-spike CD8 responses (missing private and CD4 specificities).

This clonotype occurred many times. Its antigen remains unknown. CDR3 size: 15 residues. Trimming took off 3 bases at V and 3 bases at J, with 12 bases between the two ends. Germline V gene data show CDR1 as LGHDT and CDR2 as YNNKEL (reference sequence). In the library, individual cDNA molecules carried attached unique molecular identifiers. TCRdb analysed the 5' RACE reads with MiXCR anew, one entry per CDR3 protein. The table has tens of thousands of distinct CDR3 sequences, 10% to 15% seen once. The receptor was derived from an adult who was a healthcare worker with PCR-confirmed SARS-CoV-2 infection or an uninfected control (not recorded which). Sequencing input: whole blood. This chain links TRBV3-1 with TRBJ1-5; weak D call: TRBD1 (6 bases). The CDR3 DNA follows: TGTGCCAGCAGCCAGGGGTGGACAGTCAATCAGCCCCAGCATTTT. Its protein product is CASSQGWTVNQPQHF.